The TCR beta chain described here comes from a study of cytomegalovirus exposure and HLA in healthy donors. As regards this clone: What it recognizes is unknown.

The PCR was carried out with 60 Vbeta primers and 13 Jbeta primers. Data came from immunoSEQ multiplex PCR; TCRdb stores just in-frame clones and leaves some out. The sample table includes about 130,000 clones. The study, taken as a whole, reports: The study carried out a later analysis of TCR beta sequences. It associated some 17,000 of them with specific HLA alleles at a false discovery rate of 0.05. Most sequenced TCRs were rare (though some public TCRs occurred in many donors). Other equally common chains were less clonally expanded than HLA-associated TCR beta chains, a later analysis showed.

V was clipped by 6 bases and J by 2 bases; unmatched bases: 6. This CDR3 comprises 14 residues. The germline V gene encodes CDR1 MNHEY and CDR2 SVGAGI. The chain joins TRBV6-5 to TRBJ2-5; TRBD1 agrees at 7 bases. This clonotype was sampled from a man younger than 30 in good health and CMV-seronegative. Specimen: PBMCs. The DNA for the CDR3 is TGTGCCAGCAGACTCGACAGGGTACAAGAGACCCAGTACTTC. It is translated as CASRLDRVQETQYF.